Listed below are T cell receptor beta chains from one sample, sequenced in a study of T cells after yellow fever vaccination. TCRdb recomputed calls from the 5' RACE reads with MiXCR, one row per CDR3 protein. In the table there are some 240,000 distinct CDR3 sequences, 3% to 3.5% of which are singletons. Here the sequenced sample was CD4+ T cells sorted from PBMCs, taken 10 days after the yellow fever booster vaccination. The receptors shown here come from a man aged 18-30 years who received the YFV17D yellow fever vaccine. Each CDR3 is given with its conserved first and last residue. Rows give clone size only sometimes, using once, few, many, or a class for an expanded clone.

CDR3aa: CASSFSAGTVKREKLFF
j_gene: TRBJ1-4
v_gene: TRBV5-1
abundance: many

CDR3aa: CSARSVEGRETQYF
j_gene: TRBJ2-5
v_gene: TRBV20-1
abundance: NA

CDR3aa: CASIPGGGQPQHF
j_gene: TRBJ1-5
v_gene: TRBV6-6
abundance: many

CDR3aa: CASSLTGTGGGPGANVLTF
j_gene: TRBJ2-6
v_gene: TRBV5-1
abundance: NA

CDR3aa: CASSVDAGGYTEAFF
j_gene: TRBJ1-1
v_gene: TRBV14
abundance: few

CDR3aa: CASGLGDSTQETQYF
j_gene: TRBJ2-5
v_gene: TRBV12-5
abundance: many

CDR3aa: CASSKARDGVRYQETQYF
j_gene: TRBJ2-5
v_gene: TRBV21-1
abundance: few

CDR3aa: CASSLGLGQNYGYTF
j_gene: TRBJ1-2
v_gene: TRBV5-1
abundance: many

CDR3aa: CAIRRGLAGGQGTDTQYF
j_gene: TRBJ2-3
v_gene: TRBV10-3
abundance: many

CDR3aa: CSARAPGTGSLDTF
j_gene: TRBJ1-2
v_gene: TRBV20-1
abundance: few

CDR3aa: CSAPNMLGPGKDTQYF
j_gene: TRBJ2-3
v_gene: TRBV20-1
abundance: NA

CDR3aa: CASIETGLLSGANVLTF
j_gene: TRBJ2-6
v_gene: TRBV5-5
abundance: many

CDR3aa: CASSPSGGALADTQYF
j_gene: TRBJ2-3
v_gene: TRBV5-1
abundance: many

CDR3aa: CASSPQAGSTDTQYF
j_gene: TRBJ2-3
v_gene: TRBV18
abundance: NA

CDR3aa: CASSPTSPTQYF
j_gene: TRBJ2-3
v_gene: TRBV7-9
abundance: many

CDR3aa: CASSSPQPGLYGYTF
j_gene: TRBJ1-2
v_gene: TRBV7-9
abundance: many

CDR3aa: CASSHGGGGYEQYF
j_gene: TRBJ2-7
v_gene: TRBV18
abundance: few

CDR3aa: CASTFQALNTEAFF
j_gene: TRBJ1-1
v_gene: TRBV12-3/TRBV12-4
abundance: few

CDR3aa: CASSSPGASDGRFGYTF
j_gene: TRBJ1-2
v_gene: TRBV28
abundance: NA

CDR3aa: CASSLGQGPHNEQFF
j_gene: TRBJ2-1
v_gene: TRBV5-1
abundance: few

CDR3aa: CASSHYGQGRSGANVLTF
j_gene: TRBJ2-6
v_gene: TRBV5-1
abundance: few

CDR3aa: CSASLNGYTF
j_gene: TRBJ1-2
v_gene: TRBV20-1
abundance: NA

CDR3aa: CASSQASLAGGPSGANVLTF
j_gene: TRBJ2-6
v_gene: TRBV4-2
abundance: NA

CDR3aa: CASSWGIGKGYTF
j_gene: TRBJ1-2
v_gene: TRBV7-2
abundance: many

CDR3aa: CASSLERHNSPLHF
j_gene: TRBJ1-6
v_gene: TRBV4-3
abundance: few

CDR3aa: CSAEYSSTDTQYF
j_gene: TRBJ2-3
v_gene: TRBV20-1
abundance: many

CDR3aa: CASSQGTVGYTF
j_gene: TRBJ1-2
v_gene: TRBV4-1
abundance: many

CDR3aa: CSVEAMGIPYEQYF
j_gene: TRBJ2-7
v_gene: TRBV29-1
abundance: many

CDR3aa: CASSLDPGGVNGYTF
j_gene: TRBJ1-2
v_gene: TRBV5-1
abundance: many

CDR3aa: CSAPDQHGYTF
j_gene: TRBJ1-2
v_gene: TRBV20-1
abundance: NA

CDR3aa: CASSLVGGTRSPLHF
j_gene: TRBJ1-6
v_gene: TRBV6-1
abundance: many

CDR3aa: CASVLGRPNTEAFF
j_gene: TRBJ1-1
v_gene: TRBV2
abundance: few

CDR3aa: CASRPTRTFTDTQYF
j_gene: TRBJ2-3
v_gene: TRBV10-2
abundance: few

CDR3aa: CASSLMGVWNTEAFF
j_gene: TRBJ1-1
v_gene: TRBV5-1
abundance: many

CDR3aa: CASSPSRSTDTQYF
j_gene: TRBJ2-3
v_gene: TRBV18
abundance: many

CDR3aa: CASSSSGGAGELFF
j_gene: TRBJ2-2
v_gene: TRBV7-3
abundance: few

CDR3aa: CATGAGTAYGYTF
j_gene: TRBJ1-2
v_gene: TRBV6-2/TRBV6-3
abundance: many

CDR3aa: CSARYSNQPQHF
j_gene: TRBJ1-5
v_gene: TRBV20-1
abundance: many

CDR3aa: CSARGVANQPQHF
j_gene: TRBJ1-5
v_gene: TRBV20-1
abundance: many

CDR3aa: CASSLGQALQETQYF
j_gene: TRBJ2-5
v_gene: TRBV5-6
abundance: many

CDR3aa: CASSFGGGDEKLFF
j_gene: TRBJ1-4
v_gene: TRBV12-3/TRBV12-4
abundance: many

CDR3aa: CASSIRGTGGLHQETQYF
j_gene: TRBJ2-5
v_gene: TRBV19
abundance: NA

CDR3aa: CASSPGQYTDTQYF
j_gene: TRBJ2-3
v_gene: TRBV19
abundance: NA

CDR3aa: CASSGLVEDTQYF
j_gene: TRBJ2-3
v_gene: TRBV5-4
abundance: many

CDR3aa: CATQGGGYYGYTF
j_gene: TRBJ1-2
v_gene: TRBV2
abundance: many

CDR3aa: CASSQTGGTGTDTQYF
j_gene: TRBJ2-3
v_gene: TRBV4-3
abundance: many

CDR3aa: CATGTSGGERYNEQFF
j_gene: TRBJ2-1
v_gene: TRBV28
abundance: many

CDR3aa: CSASGSGGDNEQFF
j_gene: TRBJ2-1
v_gene: TRBV20-1
abundance: few

CDR3aa: CASSFGRLQETQYF
j_gene: TRBJ2-5
v_gene: TRBV6-5
abundance: many

CDR3aa: CASSQAAGVGTQYF
j_gene: TRBJ2-5
v_gene: TRBV4-3
abundance: many

CDR3aa: CASSQVGQGHYGYTF
j_gene: TRBJ1-2
v_gene: TRBV14
abundance: NA

CDR3aa: CASISLPGISGTGELFF
j_gene: TRBJ2-2
v_gene: TRBV6-2/TRBV6-3
abundance: few

CDR3aa: CASSQENTAPYGYTF
j_gene: TRBJ1-2
v_gene: TRBV4-3
abundance: many